These T cell receptor beta chains were read from a single sample in a study of cytomegalovirus exposure and HLA in healthy donors. Method: immunoSEQ multiplex PCR; TCRdb's copy keeps in-frame clones and lacks some. In the table there are some 100,000 clones, more than 65% of which are singletons. The specimen was PBMCs. These receptors were taken from a woman aged 50 to 60 in good health and CMV-seropositive. Each CDR3 is given with its conserved first and last residue. D genes are given only for firm matches. Where a row states a size, it is once, few, many or the class of an expanded clone; other rows omit it.

CDR3 protein: CASSLDGVSTEAFF; CDR3 DNA: TGTGCCAGCAGCTTGGACGGGGTGTCCACTGAAGCTTTCTTT; J gene: TRBJ1-1; V gene: TRBV5-6; clone size: few; D gene: NA
CDR3 protein: CASSSLTDTQYF; CDR3 DNA: TGTGCCAGCAGCTCCCTTACAGATACGCAGTATTTT; J gene: TRBJ2-3; V gene: TRBV7-3; clone size: NA; D gene: NA
CDR3 protein: CASSSPGQVYEQFF; CDR3 DNA: TGTGCCAGCAGCTCCCCGGGACAGGTATATGAGCAGTTCTTC; J gene: TRBJ2-1; V gene: TRBV7-3; clone size: NA; D gene: TRBD1
CDR3 protein: CSVVGGTEAFF; CDR3 DNA: TGCAGCGTTGTGGGGGGCACTGAAGCTTTCTTT; J gene: TRBJ1-1; V gene: TRBV29-1; clone size: NA; D gene: NA
CDR3 protein: CASSFGGVEQYF; CDR3 DNA: TGTGCCAGCAGCTTCGGAGGGGTCGAGCAGTACTTC; J gene: TRBJ2-7; V gene: TRBV5-8; clone size: NA; D gene: NA
CDR3 protein: CASGSEGQLLYNEQFF; CDR3 DNA: TGTGCTAGTGGTTCAGAGGGACAGCTTCTTTACAATGAGCAGTTCTTC; J gene: TRBJ2-1; V gene: TRBV12-5; clone size: NA; D gene: TRBD1
CDR3 protein: CAWSVLAWETQYF; CDR3 DNA: TGTGCCTGGAGTGTCCTAGCCTGGGAGACCCAGTACTTC; J gene: TRBJ2-5; V gene: TRBV30; clone size: NA; D gene: NA
CDR3 protein: CASSVDILNTEAFF; CDR3 DNA: TGTGCCAGCAGTGTGGACATACTAAACACTGAAGCTTTCTTT; J gene: TRBJ1-1; V gene: TRBV25-1; clone size: NA; D gene: NA
CDR3 protein: CAWEGGREGGELFF; CDR3 DNA: TGTGCCTGGGAGGGGGGGAGGGAAGGCGGGGAGCTGTTTTTT; J gene: TRBJ2-2; V gene: TRBV30; clone size: few; D gene: NA
CDR3 protein: CASSLGRDRGRGTNEKLFF; CDR3 DNA: TGCGCCAGCAGCTTGGGCCGGGACAGGGGGCGCGGAACTAATGAAAAACTGTTTTTT; J gene: TRBJ1-4; V gene: TRBV5-1; clone size: NA; D gene: TRBD1
CDR3 protein: CAISESGGTEAFF; CDR3 DNA: TGTGCCATCAGTGAGTCAGGGGGCACTGAAGCTTTCTTT; J gene: TRBJ1-1; V gene: TRBV10-3; clone size: once; D gene: NA
CDR3 protein: CATSRDWTSGVGEQFF; CDR3 DNA: TGTGCCACCAGCAGAGATTGGACTAGCGGGGTCGGTGAGCAGTTCTTC; J gene: TRBJ2-1; V gene: TRBV15; clone size: NA; D gene: TRBD2
CDR3 protein: CASSLEGGRGDEQFF; CDR3 DNA: TGCGCCAGCAGCTTGGAAGGGGGCCGTGGCGATGAGCAGTTCTTC; J gene: TRBJ2-1; V gene: TRBV5-1; clone size: NA; D gene: TRBD1
CDR3 protein: CASTGGDYGYTF; CDR3 DNA: TGTGCCAGCACCGGGGGTGACTATGGCTACACCTTC; J gene: TRBJ1-2; V gene: TRBV25-1; clone size: NA; D gene: NA
CDR3 protein: CASTHWPSGASSYNEQFF; CDR3 DNA: TGTGCCAGCACCCATTGGCCCAGCGGGGCTAGCTCCTACAATGAGCAGTTCTTC; J gene: TRBJ2-1; V gene: TRBV7-9; clone size: NA; D gene: TRBD2
CDR3 protein: CASSLAGGNEKLFF; CDR3 DNA: TGTGCCAGCAGCTTGGCAGGTGGTAATGAAAAACTGTTTTTT; J gene: TRBJ1-4; V gene: TRBV5-6; clone size: NA; D gene: NA
CDR3 protein: CASSVDRDRVGNQPQHF; CDR3 DNA: TGTGCCAGCAGTGTAGATAGGGACAGGGTGGGCAATCAGCCCCAGCATTTT; J gene: TRBJ1-5; V gene: TRBV6-1; clone size: NA; D gene: TRBD1
CDR3 protein: CASAPDSYGYTF; CDR3 DNA: TGTGCTAGTGCCCCGGACAGCTATGGCTACACCTTC; J gene: TRBJ1-2; V gene: TRBV12-5; clone size: NA; D gene: NA
CDR3 protein: CASSLAQQGTTEAFF; CDR3 DNA: TGTGCCAGCAGCTTAGCTCAACAGGGTACCACTGAAGCTTTCTTT; J gene: TRBJ1-1; V gene: TRBV7-8; clone size: NA; D gene: NA
CDR3 protein: CASSSTGVGGNTIYF; CDR3 DNA: TGTGCCAGCTCATCAACAGGTGTTGGAGGAAACACCATATATTTT; J gene: TRBJ1-3; V gene: TRBV18; clone size: few; D gene: NA
CDR3 protein: CASSLGGSHQPQHF; CDR3 DNA: TGTGCCAGCAGTTTAGGGGGGTCCCATCAGCCCCAGCATTTT; J gene: TRBJ1-5; V gene: TRBV27; clone size: NA; D gene: NA
CDR3 protein: CASSEHLNTEAFF; CDR3 DNA: TGTGCCAGCAGTGAACATTTGAACACTGAAGCTTTCTTT; J gene: TRBJ1-1; V gene: TRBV6-1; clone size: NA; D gene: NA
CDR3 protein: CASSELGGQPQHF; CDR3 DNA: TGTGCCAGCAGTGAGCTGGGAGGACAGCCCCAGCATTTT; J gene: TRBJ1-5; V gene: TRBV2; clone size: few; D gene: NA
CDR3 protein: CASSLGSSYNEQFF; CDR3 DNA: TGTGCCAGCAGCTTGGGGAGCTCCTACAATGAGCAGTTCTTC; J gene: TRBJ2-1; V gene: TRBV5-5; clone size: few; D gene: NA
CDR3 protein: CASRLDRADTDTQYF; CDR3 DNA: TGTGCCAGCAGGCTGGACAGGGCCGACACAGATACGCAGTATTTT; J gene: TRBJ2-3; V gene: TRBV6-1; clone size: NA; D gene: TRBD1
CDR3 protein: CASRVTGPYEQYF; CDR3 DNA: TGTGCCAGCAGGGTGACAGGACCCTACGAGCAGTACTTC; J gene: TRBJ2-7; V gene: TRBV2; clone size: NA; D gene: NA
CDR3 protein: CASSGLGWNAGQTYEQYF; CDR3 DNA: TGTGCCAGCAGTGGACTTGGATGGAACGCGGGGCAGACCTACGAGCAGTACTTC; J gene: TRBJ2-7; V gene: TRBV2; clone size: NA; D gene: NA
CDR3 protein: CASSPDLGLTEAFF; CDR3 DNA: TGCGCCAGCAGCCCGGATTTGGGGCTTACTGAAGCTTTCTTT; J gene: TRBJ1-1; V gene: TRBV5-1; clone size: NA; D gene: NA
CDR3 protein: CASSMSQGTEQYF; CDR3 DNA: TGTGCCAGCAGCATGTCCCAGGGTACCGAGCAGTACTTC; J gene: TRBJ2-7; V gene: TRBV7-9; clone size: NA; D gene: NA
CDR3 protein: CASSQEPGQGGTEAFF; CDR3 DNA: TGTGCCAGCAGCCAAGAGCCTGGGCAAGGTGGCACTGAAGCTTTCTTT; J gene: TRBJ1-1; V gene: TRBV4-2; clone size: NA; D gene: NA
CDR3 protein: CASSQGISGGLRTDTQYF; CDR3 DNA: TGTGCCAGCAGCCAAGGGATTAGCGGGGGGCTGCGCACAGATACGCAGTATTTT; J gene: TRBJ2-3; V gene: TRBV4-2; clone size: few; D gene: TRBD2
CDR3 protein: CASTRGERGAGELLF; CDR3 DNA: TGCGCCAGCACCCGGGGGGAAAGAGGGGCCGGGGAGCTGCTTTTT; J gene: TRBJ2-2; V gene: TRBV5-1; clone size: NA; D gene: TRBD2
CDR3 protein: CASSRQDLNYEQYF; CDR3 DNA: TGTGCCAGCAGTCGACAGGATCTCAATTACGAGCAGTACTTC; J gene: TRBJ2-7; V gene: TRBV7-9; clone size: NA; D gene: NA
CDR3 protein: CASSLEPGMNTEAFF; CDR3 DNA: TGCGCCAGCAGCTTGGAGCCGGGGATGAACACTGAAGCTTTCTTT; J gene: TRBJ1-1; V gene: TRBV5-1; clone size: NA; D gene: NA
CDR3 protein: CASSFQPGAAWETQYF; CDR3 DNA: TGTGCCAGCAGCTTTCAACCAGGGGCCGCGTGGGAGACCCAGTACTTC; J gene: TRBJ2-5; V gene: TRBV7-8; clone size: NA; D gene: NA
CDR3 protein: CAISVGEAYNSPLHF; CDR3 DNA: TGTGCCATCAGTGTTGGGGAGGCCTATAATTCACCCCTCCACTTT; J gene: TRBJ1-6; V gene: TRBV10-3; clone size: NA; D gene: NA
CDR3 protein: CASSLSNAYTQYF; CDR3 DNA: TGTGCCAGCAGTCTTTCGAACGCGTATACGCAGTATTTT; J gene: TRBJ2-3; V gene: TRBV25-1; clone size: NA; D gene: NA
CDR3 protein: CASSSFRGSNQPQHF; CDR3 DNA: TGTGCCAGCAGTTCTTTTCGGGGTAGCAATCAGCCCCAGCATTTT; J gene: TRBJ1-5; V gene: TRBV6-1; clone size: few; D gene: NA
CDR3 protein: CASSVEEVDTEAFF; CDR3 DNA: TGTGCCAGCAGCGTAGAGGAGGTGGACACTGAAGCTTTCTTT; J gene: TRBJ1-1; V gene: TRBV9; clone size: NA; D gene: NA
CDR3 protein: CASGPRSGTQYF; CDR3 DNA: TGTGCTAGTGGCCCCCGGTCGGGGACCCAGTACTTC; J gene: TRBJ2-5; V gene: TRBV12-5; clone size: few; D gene: NA
CDR3 protein: CASSERQDYNEQFF; CDR3 DNA: TGTGCCAGCAGTGAAAGACAGGACTACAATGAGCAGTTCTTC; J gene: TRBJ2-1; V gene: TRBV2; clone size: once; D gene: NA
CDR3 protein: CSVRDRTYEQYF; CDR3 DNA: TGCAGCGTACGGGACAGAACCTACGAGCAGTACTTC; J gene: TRBJ2-7; V gene: TRBV29-1; clone size: few; D gene: TRBD1
CDR3 protein: CATWDRDRAEAFF; CDR3 DNA: TGTGCCACCTGGGACAGGGATCGAGCTGAAGCTTTCTTT; J gene: TRBJ1-1; V gene: TRBV10-3; clone size: NA; D gene: TRBD1
CDR3 protein: CASREVANTGELFF; CDR3 DNA: TGTGCCAGCAGAGAGGTCGCGAACACCGGGGAGCTGTTTTTT; J gene: TRBJ2-2; V gene: TRBV2; clone size: NA; D gene: NA
CDR3 protein: CASSPQGGEAFF; CDR3 DNA: TGCGCCAGCAGCCCCCAGGGAGGGGAAGCTTTCTTT; J gene: TRBJ1-1; V gene: TRBV4-1; clone size: NA; D gene: NA
CDR3 protein: CASSSRTGFAFF; CDR3 DNA: TGTGCCAGCAGCTCCCGGACAGGTTTCGCTTTCTTT; J gene: TRBJ1-1; V gene: TRBV9; clone size: once; D gene: TRBD1
CDR3 protein: CASSADSPTGGELFF; CDR3 DNA: TGCGCCAGCAGCGCGGACTCACCGACGGGTGGGGAGCTGTTTTTT; J gene: TRBJ2-2; V gene: TRBV10-1; clone size: NA; D gene: NA